This T cell receptor (beta chain) was captured by sequencing in a study of radiation and T cells in renal cell carcinoma. Study-level findings and limits: No pretreatment tumor biopsies were available for baseline clonotypes.

As to this clone: As yet, its antigen is unknown.

Produced via immunoSEQ multiplex PCR; TCRdb's table is partial and in-frame only. The sample shows over 85,000 clones, 82% of them seen only once. Trimming pared 3 bases from V and 6 bases from J, leaving 15 bases between. The germline gives CDR1 SGHRS, CDR2 YFSETQ. The CDR3 covers 14 residues. Time point: baseline pretreatment blood. Treatment meaning: 15 Gy SBRT to primary tumor, nephrectomy 4 weeks later. The tumor was a clear cell renal cell carcinoma. This clonotype was obtained from a man aged 55 to 70 with renal cell carcinoma. The source material was blood, sampled from a patient whose treatment included radiotherapy and nephrectomy. The chain joins TRBV5-1 to TRBJ1-2, with D perhaps matching TRBD1 (5 bases). CDR3 sequence: CASSWTGAEDGYTF. The CDR3 coding sequence is TGCGCCAGCAGCTGGACCGGGGCTGAGGATGGCTACACCTTC.